These T cell receptor beta chains were read from a single sample in a study of sequential checkpoint blockade in melanoma. Generated by immunoSEQ multiplex PCR, the TCRdb table keeps only in-frame clones and is missing some. Among some 2,000 clones listed, 20% to 25% were seen once. Material: tumor tissue (inferred from file names), obtained from a patient given nivolumab and ipilimumab in sequence. These receptors came from a human donor with melanoma. CDR3s include the opening cysteine and the closing phenylalanine or tryptophan. The D gene is left open where the match is weak. Only part of the rows carry a size: once, few, many, or a class if the clone is expanded.

v_call	d_call	clone_size	j_call	cdr3_nt	cdr3_aa
TRBV6-8	NA	large	TRBJ1-2	TGTGCCATCAGTGTGCTGGGAAACAACTATGGCTACACCTTC	CAISVLGNNYGYTF
TRBV6-8	NA	few	TRBJ2-3	TGTGCCATCAGTGCCGCTAGCACAGATACGCAGTATTTT	CAISAASTDTQYF
TRBV11-3	TRBD2	many	TRBJ2-1	TGTGCCAGCAGCCCATTAGCGGGGGGGGCAAATGAGCAGTTCTTC	CASSPLAGGANEQFF
TRBV9	NA	few	TRBJ1-5	TGTGCCAGCAGCGTAGGACATAGCAATCAGCCCCAGCATTTT	CASSVGHSNQPQHF
TRBV10-3	NA	few	TRBJ1-1	TGTGCCATCAGTGAGTACGGAGGATTGAACACTGAAGCTTTCTTT	CAISEYGGLNTEAFF
TRBV11-3	TRBD1	medium-sized	TRBJ2-5	TGTGCCAGCAGCGGAAGGGGGGACAGGGAGGAGACCCAGTACTTC	CASSGRGDREETQYF
TRBV6-8	TRBD1	NA	TRBJ1-1	TGTGCCAGCAGGGGACAGGGGTATACTGAAGCTTTCTTT	CASRGQGYTEAFF
TRBV11-3	NA	medium-sized	TRBJ1-5	TGTGCCAGCAGGGGGGGTACAGCTGACGATAGCAATCAGCCCCAGCATTTT	CASRGGTADDSNQPQHF
TRBV11-3	NA	medium-sized	TRBJ1-3	TGTGCCAGCAGCTTGGCCGCAGTTGACATCTCTGGAAACACCATATATTTT	CASSLAAVDISGNTIYF
TRBV4-1	TRBD2	medium-sized	TRBJ2-3	TGCGCCAGCAGCCAAGTTCCCGGGACTAGCGGGGGCACAGATACGCAGTATTTT	CASSQVPGTSGGTDTQYF
TRBV4-1	TRBD2	NA	TRBJ2-3	TGCGCCAGCAGCCAAGATCTGGTAGCGGGGGGCATCACAGATACGCAGTATTTT	CASSQDLVAGGITDTQYF
TRBV9	NA	large	TRBJ2-5	TGTGCCAGCAGCGTCGACACCGGGAGACAAGAGACCCAGTACTTC	CASSVDTGRQETQYF
TRBV6-8	TRBD1	NA	TRBJ1-5	TGTGCCAGCAGCACGGACAGGGGTAATCAGCCCCAGCATTTT	CASSTDRGNQPQHF
TRBV6-8	TRBD1	NA	TRBJ1-5	TGTGCCAGCAGTTACTCGAGAATCGTACAGGGGGGTAATCAGCCCCAGCATTTT	CASSYSRIVQGGNQPQHF
TRBV11-3	NA	medium-sized	TRBJ2-7	TGTGCCAGCAGCCCCGGTTCGGGGTCTCAGTACGAGCAGTACTTC	CASSPGSGSQYEQYF
TRBV5-1	NA	NA	TRBJ1-6	TGCGCCAGCACGACGGGCCACGGGGGTAATTCACCCCTCCACTTT	CASTTGHGGNSPLHF
TRBV25-1	NA	few	TRBJ1-4	TGTGCCAGCAGTCCACACCTGGGCAGGGTGGGTGAAAAACTGTTTTTT	CASSPHLGRVGEKLFF
TRBV15	NA	NA	TRBJ2-3	TGTGCCACCAGCAGAGATGTAGGGGCCCCTCGCACAGATACGCAGTATTTT	CATSRDVGAPRTDTQYF
TRBV19	TRBD1	NA	TRBJ1-2	TGTGCCAGTAGCAGTCAGGGGGCGACTGGCTACACCTTC	CASSSQGATGYTF
TRBV9	NA	NA	TRBJ2-3	TGTGCCAGCAGCGTCGCCCGGGACACGGGGGAGGATACGCAGTATTTT	CASSVARDTGEDTQYF
TRBV15	NA	few	TRBJ2-7	TGTGCCACCAGCAGAGATCTTGGCCAGTACGAGCAGTACTTC	CATSRDLGQYEQYF
TRBV18	TRBD1	few	TRBJ1-4	TGTGCCAGCTCACCAAGGACAGGAGGGACGGAAAAACTGTTTTTT	CASSPRTGGTEKLFF
TRBV6-8	NA	few	TRBJ2-7	TGTGCCAGCAGTTACCCTGAGGGACTCTCATACGAGCAGTACTTC	CASSYPEGLSYEQYF
TRBV19	NA	NA	TRBJ2-3	TGTGCCAGTAGTATAACGGGGGCGTCCCGGGATACGCAGTATTTT	CASSITGASRDTQYF
TRBV11-3	TRBD2	NA	TRBJ2-2	TGTGCCAGCGTACTAAGCGGGAGTCTCACCGGGGAGCTGTTTTTT	CASVLSGSLTGELFF
TRBV11-3	TRBD1	medium-sized	TRBJ1-4	TGTGCCAGCAGCTCCCGGACAGGTTCAGCAACTAATGAAAAACTGTTTTTT	CASSSRTGSATNEKLFF
TRBV11-3	TRBD2	medium-sized	TRBJ2-7	TGTGCCAGCAGCTCTAGACTAGCGGGGGCCTACGAGCAGTACTTC	CASSSRLAGAYEQYF
TRBV10-3	TRBD1	NA	TRBJ1-5	TGTGCCATCAGTGAGTCGGGGACAGCTAATCAGCCCCAGCATTTT	CAISESGTANQPQHF
TRBV10-2	TRBD2	few	TRBJ2-3	TGCGCCAGCAGTGAGTCCACTAGCGGGGATACGCAGTATTTT	CASSESTSGDTQYF
TRBV4-1	NA	large	TRBJ2-3	TGCGCCAGCAGCCAAGACGGGGGCAACACAGATACGCAGTATTTT	CASSQDGGNTDTQYF
TRBV11-3	NA	medium-sized	TRBJ1-4	TGTGCCAGCAGCTCCTCTGGTTTCCAGGGAGGTGAAAAACTGTTTTTT	CASSSSGFQGGEKLFF
TRBV11-3	NA	medium-sized	TRBJ1-6	TGTGCCAGCAGGGTCCGTGCGTCCGGCAGAGGTTCACCCCTCCACTTT	CASRVRASGRGSPLHF
TRBV11-3	TRBD1	medium-sized	TRBJ1-2	TGTGCCAGCAGCTTGGGAGGGGCACAGGGGGCTGGCTATGGCTACACCTTC	CASSLGGAQGAGYGYTF
TRBV29-1	NA	NA	TRBJ2-7	TGCAGCGTTGTGGCAGCTATCGGCCCCTACGAGCAGTACTTC	CSVVAAIGPYEQYF
TRBV19	NA	NA	TRBJ1-5	TGTGCCAGAGAGGGCGTTCGAGTGCGCAATCAGCCCCAGCATTTT	CAREGVRVRNQPQHF
TRBV11-3	TRBD2	medium-sized	TRBJ2-3	TGTGCCAGCAGCTTTCAAAGCGGGGGGGCGGGCACAGATACGCAGTATTTT	CASSFQSGGAGTDTQYF
TRBV11-3	NA	large	TRBJ2-5	TGTGCCAGCACCCCGGAGGGGAAAGGTCAAGAGACCCAGTACTTC	CASTPEGKGQETQYF
TRBV30	NA	NA	TRBJ1-1	TGTGCCTGGAGTGATCTGAACACTGAAGCTTTCTTT	CAWSDLNTEAFF
TRBV11-3	NA	medium-sized	TRBJ1-1	TGTGCCAGCAGCTTAAAGGGAGGGAACGCTGAAGCTTTCTTT	CASSLKGGNAEAFF
TRBV6-8	NA	NA	TRBJ2-7	TGTGCCAGCAAGACGTCGTGCGGGGTGCCCTACGAGCAGTACTTC	CASKTSCGVPYEQYF
TRBV18	NA	few	TRBJ2-7	TGTGCCAGCTCTCCCCCAGCCGATGGGGCCTACGAGCAGTACTTC	CASSPPADGAYEQYF
TRBV30	TRBD2	few	TRBJ2-5	TGTGCCTGGAGTCTGCGGGGGAAAGAGACCCAGTACTTC	CAWSLRGKETQYF
TRBV30	TRBD1	NA	TRBJ1-4	TGTGCCTGGAGTGCGAGGAGACAGGGGAGTGTTGAAAAACTGTTTTTT	CAWSARRQGSVEKLFF
TRBV28	NA	NA	TRBJ1-2	TGTGCCAGCAGAACTCAGGGAGCACCTGACTATGGCTACACCTTC	CASRTQGAPDYGYTF
TRBV9	NA	NA	TRBJ1-2	TGTGCCAGCAGCGTAGGAACAGGCCCCCAACTTCGTGGCTACACCTTC	CASSVGTGPQLRGYTF
TRBV28	TRBD1	medium-sized	TRBJ1-2	TGTGCCAGCAGTCCTACTATGGACAGGTTCTATGGCTACACCTTC	CASSPTMDRFYGYTF
TRBV11-3	NA	medium-sized	TRBJ1-6	TGTGCCAGCAGCTTAGGTACAGGGACCTCTGGGAATTCACCCCTCCACTTT	CASSLGTGTSGNSPLHF
TRBV11-3	TRBD1	few	TRBJ2-1	TGTGCCAGCAGGGGACAGGGGGCTGCAAATGAGCAGTTCTTC	CASRGQGAANEQFF
TRBV6-8	TRBD2	medium-sized	TRBJ2-1	TGTGCCAGCAGTTACACTAGCGTGGCTGAGCAGTTCTTC	CASSYTSVAEQFF
TRBV14	TRBD1	NA	TRBJ1-6	TGTGCCAGCAGCCAGGGACAGTTTAATTCACCCCTCCACTTT	CASSQGQFNSPLHF
TRBV6-8	TRBD2	few	TRBJ2-5	TGTGCCAGCAGTTACGGGACCCGGGGAGGGACCTACCAAGAGACCCAGTACTTC	CASSYGTRGGTYQETQYF
TRBV19	NA	few	TRBJ1-4	TGTGCCAGTAGGGTCCCGACACAAGGGGCAACTAATGAAAAACTGTTTTTT	CASRVPTQGATNEKLFF
TRBV11-3	NA	many	TRBJ2-3	TGTGCCAGCAGCTTCCCGGGACACTTCACAGATACGCAGTATTTT	CASSFPGHFTDTQYF
TRBV18	NA	few	TRBJ2-5	TGTGCCAGCCAATCTGACAGACAAGAGACCCAGTACTTC	CASQSDRQETQYF
TRBV11-3	TRBD1	medium-sized	TRBJ2-7	TGTGCCAGCAGCTTGTCTCCGGGACAGGGCTACGAGCAGTACTTC	CASSLSPGQGYEQYF
TRBV11-3	NA	medium-sized	TRBJ1-5	TGTGCCAGCAGCCTGGGGGGGTATAGCAATCAGCCCCAGCATTTT	CASSLGGYSNQPQHF
TRBV19	TRBD1	NA	TRBJ1-2	TGTGCCAGTAACGGACAGGGGGCAAGGGATGGCTACACCTTC	CASNGQGARDGYTF
TRBV10-2	NA	NA	TRBJ1-2	TGCGCCAGCAGTGACCGTGACGGCTATGGCTACACCTTC	CASSDRDGYGYTF
TRBV6-8	NA	NA	TRBJ2-2	TGTGCCAGCAGTCCCCTACAGGGAGACACCGGGGAGCTGTTTTTT	CASSPLQGDTGELFF